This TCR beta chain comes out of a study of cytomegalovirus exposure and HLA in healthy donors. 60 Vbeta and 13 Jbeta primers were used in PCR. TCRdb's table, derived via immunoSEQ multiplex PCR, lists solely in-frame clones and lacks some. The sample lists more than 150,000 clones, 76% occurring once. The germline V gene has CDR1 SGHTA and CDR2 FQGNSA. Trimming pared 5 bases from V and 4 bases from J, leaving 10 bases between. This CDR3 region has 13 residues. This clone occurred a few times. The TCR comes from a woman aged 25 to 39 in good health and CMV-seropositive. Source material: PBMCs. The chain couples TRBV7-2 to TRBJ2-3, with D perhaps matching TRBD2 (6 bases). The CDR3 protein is CASSPRLADTQYF. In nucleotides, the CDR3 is TGTGCCAGCAGCCCCCGACTAGCAGATACGCAGTATTTT.